This entry concerns a single T cell receptor (beta chain). This sample was included in a study of blood T cell repertoires in COVID-19. This CDR3 is 14 amino acids long. Trimming cost V 7 bases and J 7 bases; bases outside gene matches: 8. Per germline, CDR1 MNHEY and CDR2 SVGAGI. The repertoire was sequenced with immunoSEQ multiplex PCR; TCRdb's copy has only in-frame clones and lacks some. The sample shows some 100,000 clones, roughly 80% of them seen only once. This TCR was recovered from a man older than 75 with active or convalescent COVID-19. Sequencing was performed on peripheral blood. This chain connects TRBV6-5 to TRBJ1-1, with TRBD1 matching 11 bases. The CDR3 here is CASNGQGAVDEAFF. The CDR3, as DNA: TGTGCCAGCAATGGACAGGGGGCAGTTGATGAAGCTTTCTTT.